This TCR beta chain was identified during a study of blood T cell repertoires in COVID-19. Study in general: COVID-19 samples collected from the United States, Italy and Spain covered acute and convalescent phases. The analysed material was cDNA or gDNA that came from T cells, B-cell-depleted T cells, or PBMCs.

Germline values: CDR1 MNHEY, CDR2 SMNVEV (reference sequence). Trimming pared 2 bases from V and 5 bases from J, leaving 9 bases between. The CDR3 loop spans 13 amino acids. Authors' data handling: Cell counts per sample came from amplifying reference gene primers. The data were produced by immunoSEQ multiplex PCR, yet TCRdb's version contains in-frame clones alone and is incomplete. Clone size and the V and J calls come from that table; the DNA yielded D and trimming. The table lists 250,000 to 300,000 clones, around 78% of them singletons. The V gene is TRBV27, the J gene TRBJ1-2; no clear D. This clonotype was obtained from a man in his sixties who had recovered from COVID-19. The sequencing sample was made of peripheral blood. The DNA of the CDR3 is TGTGCCAGCAGTTTACAGACCGGGTATGGCTACACCTTC. This sequence encodes CASSLQTGYGYTF.